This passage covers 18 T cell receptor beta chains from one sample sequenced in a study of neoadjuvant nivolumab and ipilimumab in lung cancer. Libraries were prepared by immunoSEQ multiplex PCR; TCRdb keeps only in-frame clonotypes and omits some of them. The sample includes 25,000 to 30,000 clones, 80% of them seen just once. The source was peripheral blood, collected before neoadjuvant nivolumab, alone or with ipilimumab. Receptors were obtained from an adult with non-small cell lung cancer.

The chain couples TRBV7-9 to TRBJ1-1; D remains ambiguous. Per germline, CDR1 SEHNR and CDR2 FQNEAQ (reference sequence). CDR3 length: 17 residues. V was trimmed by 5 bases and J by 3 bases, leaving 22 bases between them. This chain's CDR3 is CASSRDSHRPTDTEAFF. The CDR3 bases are TGTGCCAGCAGCCGAGATTCCCACAGACCAACAGACACTGAAGCTTTCTTT.

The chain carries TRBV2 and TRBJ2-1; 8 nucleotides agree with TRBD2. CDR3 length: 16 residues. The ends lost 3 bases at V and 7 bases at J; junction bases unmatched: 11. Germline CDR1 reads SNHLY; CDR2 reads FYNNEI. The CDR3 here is CASSETGLAGRNEQFF. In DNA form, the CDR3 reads TGTGCCAGCAGTGAGACAGGTCTAGCGGGTCGGAATGAGCAGTTCTTC. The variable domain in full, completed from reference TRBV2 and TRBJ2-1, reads EPEVTQTPSHQVTQMGQEVILRCVPISNHLYFYWYRQILGQKVEFLVSFYNNEISEKSEIFDDQFSVERPDGSNFTLKIRSTKLEDSAMYFCASSETGLAGRNEQFFGPGTRLTVL.

CDR3 sequence reads: CASSLEITIAGGSTDTQYF. The CDR3 bases are TGTGCCAGCAGCCTAGAAATAACAATAGCGGGGGGAAGCACAGATACGCAGTATTTT. The chain recombines TRBV7-2 with TRBJ2-3, with TRBD2 identical over 10 bases. This CDR3 comprises 19 residues. Per the germline V gene, CDR1 is SGHTA and CDR2 is FQGNSA. Losses at the gene ends were 5 bases for V and 0 bases for J; bases not matched to a gene: 14.

The CDR3 spells CASSLLGRGEAFF. CDR3 nucleotide sequence: TGCGCCAGCAGCTTGCTGGGGAGAGGAGAAGCTTTCTTT. V and J are TRBV5-1 and TRBJ1-1; D unresolved. The V end lost 1 base, the J end lost 8 bases, and 12 bases lay between the germline ends. The CDR3 is 13 amino acids. CDR1 and CDR2 from the germline V gene are SGHRS and YFSETQ.

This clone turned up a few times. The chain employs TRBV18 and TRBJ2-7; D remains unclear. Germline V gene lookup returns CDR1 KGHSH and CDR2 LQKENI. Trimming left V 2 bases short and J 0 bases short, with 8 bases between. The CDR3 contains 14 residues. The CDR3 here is CASSPDRSSYEQYF. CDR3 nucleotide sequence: TGTGCCAGCTCACCAGATCGTTCCTCCTACGAGCAGTACTTC.

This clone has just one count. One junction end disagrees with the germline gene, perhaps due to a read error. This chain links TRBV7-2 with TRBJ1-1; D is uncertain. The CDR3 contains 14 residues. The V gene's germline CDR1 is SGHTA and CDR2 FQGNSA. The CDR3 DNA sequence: TGTGCCAGCAGCCTAGCAGTGGCAGGTAGGGAAGCTTTCTTT. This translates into CASSLAVAGREAFF.

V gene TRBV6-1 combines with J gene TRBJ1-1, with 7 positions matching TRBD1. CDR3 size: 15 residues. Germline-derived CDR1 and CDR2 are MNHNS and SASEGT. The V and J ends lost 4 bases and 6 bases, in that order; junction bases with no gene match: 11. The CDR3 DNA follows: TGTGCCAGCAGTGTAACTCTGACAGGGAGCCCTGAAGCTTTCTTT. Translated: CASSVTLTGSPEAFF.

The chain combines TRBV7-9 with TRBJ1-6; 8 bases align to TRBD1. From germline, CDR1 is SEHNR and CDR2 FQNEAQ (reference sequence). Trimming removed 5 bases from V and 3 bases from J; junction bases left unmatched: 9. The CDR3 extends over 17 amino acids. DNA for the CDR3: TGTGCCAGCAGCATCTCGACAGGGGCCCTCTATAATTCACCCCTCCACTTT. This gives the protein CASSISTGALYNSPLHF.

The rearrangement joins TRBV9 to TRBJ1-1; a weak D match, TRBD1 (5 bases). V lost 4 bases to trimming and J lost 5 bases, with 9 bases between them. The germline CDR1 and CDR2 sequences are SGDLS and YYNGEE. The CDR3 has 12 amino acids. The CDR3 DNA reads TGTGCCAGCAGCTGGGACGGAACTGAAGCTTTCTTT. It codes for CASSWDGTEAFF.

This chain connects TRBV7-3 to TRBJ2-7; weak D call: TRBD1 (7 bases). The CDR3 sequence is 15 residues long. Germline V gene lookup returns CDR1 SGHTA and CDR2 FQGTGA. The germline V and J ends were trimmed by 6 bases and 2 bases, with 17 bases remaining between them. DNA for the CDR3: TGTGCCAGCAGTGCAGGGGGGACAGTCCCCTACGAGCAGTACTTC. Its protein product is CASSAGGTVPYEQYF.

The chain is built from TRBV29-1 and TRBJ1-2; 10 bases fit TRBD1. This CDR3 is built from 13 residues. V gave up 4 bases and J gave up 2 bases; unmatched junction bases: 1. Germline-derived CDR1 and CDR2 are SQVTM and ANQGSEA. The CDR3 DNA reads TGCAGCGTTGGGGACAGGGGCAACTATGGCTACACCTTC. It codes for CSVGDRGNYGYTF.

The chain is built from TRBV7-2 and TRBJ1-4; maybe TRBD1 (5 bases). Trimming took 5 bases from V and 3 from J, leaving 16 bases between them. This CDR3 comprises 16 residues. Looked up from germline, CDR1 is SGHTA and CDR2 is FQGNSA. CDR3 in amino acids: CASSQEGRLANEKLFF. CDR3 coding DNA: TGTGCCAGCAGCCAAGAGGGGCGGCTGGCTAATGAAAAACTGTTTTTT.

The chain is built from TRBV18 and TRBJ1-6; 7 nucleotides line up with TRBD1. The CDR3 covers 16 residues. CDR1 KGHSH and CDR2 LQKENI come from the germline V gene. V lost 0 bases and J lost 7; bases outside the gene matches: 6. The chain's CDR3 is CASSPPNRGRNSPLHF. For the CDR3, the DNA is TGTGCCAGCTCACCACCTAACAGGGGTCGGAATTCACCCCTCCACTTT.

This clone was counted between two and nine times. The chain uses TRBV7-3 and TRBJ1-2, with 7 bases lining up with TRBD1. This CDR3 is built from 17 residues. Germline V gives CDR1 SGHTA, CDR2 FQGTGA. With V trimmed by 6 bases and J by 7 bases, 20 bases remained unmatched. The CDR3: CASSATGTALTAGGYTF. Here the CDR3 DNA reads TGTGCCAGCAGTGCCACGGGGACAGCCTTAACGGCGGGTGGCTACACCTTC.

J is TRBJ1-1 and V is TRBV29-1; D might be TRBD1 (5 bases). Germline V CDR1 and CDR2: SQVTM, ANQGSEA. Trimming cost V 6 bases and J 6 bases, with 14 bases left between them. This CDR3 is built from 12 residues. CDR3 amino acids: CSVGRGGAEAFF. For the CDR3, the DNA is TGCAGCGTCGGACGGGGAGGGGCTGAAGCTTTCTTT.

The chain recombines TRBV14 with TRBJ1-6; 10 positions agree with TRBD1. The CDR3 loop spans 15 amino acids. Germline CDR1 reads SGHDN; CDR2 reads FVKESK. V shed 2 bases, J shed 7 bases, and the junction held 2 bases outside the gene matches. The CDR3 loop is CASSQKTGGNSPLHF. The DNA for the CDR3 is TGTGCCAGCAGCCAAAAGACAGGGGGCAATTCACCCCTCCACTTT.

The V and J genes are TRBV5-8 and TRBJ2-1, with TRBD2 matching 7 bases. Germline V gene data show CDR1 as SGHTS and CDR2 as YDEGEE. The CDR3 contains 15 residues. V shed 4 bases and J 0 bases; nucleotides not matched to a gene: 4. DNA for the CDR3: TGTGCCAGCAGCGACGGGGGGAGCTCCTACAATGAGCAGTTCTTC. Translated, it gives CASSDGGSSYNEQFF. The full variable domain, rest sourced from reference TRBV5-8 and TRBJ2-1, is EAGVTQSPTHLIKTRGQQATLRCSPISGHTSVYWYQQALGLGLQFLLWYDEGEERNRGNFPPRFSGRQFPNYSSELNVNALELEDSALYLCASSDGGSSYNEQFFGPGTRLTVL.

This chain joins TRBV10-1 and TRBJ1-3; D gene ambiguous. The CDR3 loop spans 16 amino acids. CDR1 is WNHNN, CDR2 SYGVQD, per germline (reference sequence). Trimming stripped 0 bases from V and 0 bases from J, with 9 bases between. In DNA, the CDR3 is TGCGCCAGCAGTGAGTCCGGGCTACCCTCTGGAAACACCATATATTTT. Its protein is CASSESGLPSGNTIYF.